Below are 28 T cell receptor beta chains sequenced from a single sample in a study of regulatory T cells in long-lasting Graves disease. Sample time point: persistent/refractory GD, antithyroid drugs over 5 years with positive TRAb. PBMC-derived RNA was used for the TCR library. According to the study, TCR beta libraries were built with iRepertoire HTBI primers and CDR3-region Arm-PCR. TCRdb fed the multiplex PCR reads into MiXCR, producing one record per CDR3 protein. In the table there are 350,000 to 450,000 distinct CDR3 sequences, less than 25% of which are singletons. Sequencing was performed on peripheral blood mononuclear cells (PBMCs), taken when the disease was refractory, from a patient treated with antithyroid drugs. The receptors derive from a female donor with Graves disease.

With respect to this clonotype: An end of the junction differs from the germline gene, which may be a read error. The gene calls are TRBV5-1 and TRBJ2-2; 9 bases fit TRBD1. The CDR3 length is 15 residues. From germline, CDR1 is SGHRS and CDR2 YFSETQ. CDR3 in amino acids: CASSFGTGNTGGLFF. CDR3 in DNA: TGTGCCAGCAGCTTCGGGACAGGGAACACCGGGGGGCTGTTTTTT.

In this sample, this clonotype turned up many times. This chain uses TRBV12-3 or TRBV12-4 with TRBJ2-7; no clear D. The CDR3 has 16 amino acids. Trimming took off 2 bases at V and 1 base at J, with 15 bases between the two ends. The CDR3 nucleotides read TGTGCCAGCAGTTTATCCATTGGTAGCATATCCTACGAGCAGTACTTC. It specifies CASSLSIGSISYEQYF.

A word on this clonotype: A single base separates this from a much larger clone, so it may be a read error. The conserved closing phenylalanine or tryptophan is absent in this CDR3, likely reflecting a read error. The chain links TRBV10-3 to TRBJ2-5; D possibly uses TRBD1 or TRBD2 (6 bases each). V lost 0 bases and J lost 1, with 12 bases in between. There are 16 residues in the CDR3. Germline V gene data show CDR1 as ENHRY and CDR2 as SYGVKD. The CDR3 sequence is CAISESRGDIQETQYL. In nucleotides, the CDR3 is TGTGCCATCAGTGAGTCGAGGGGGGACATCCAAGAGACCCAGTACCTC.

This clonotype was counted a few times. The chain uses TRBV7-2 and TRBJ2-7; D not certain. Germline V gene sequence: CDR1 SGHTA, CDR2 FQGNSA. Deletions cut 5 bases from V and 2 bases from J, with 13 bases between. CDR3 length: 14 residues. The CDR3 DNA reads as TGTGCCAGCAGCCCCTCCGCGGCGGCCTACGAGCAGTACTTC. It specifies CASSPSAAAYEQYF.

This clonotype turned up a few times. The chain has TRBV5-6 and TRBJ2-2, with a tentative D call TRBD1 (5 bases). The CDR3 spans 17 residues. The germline V gene has CDR1 SGHDT and CDR2 YYEEEE. Trimming cost V 0 bases and J 3 bases, with 15 bases left between them. The CDR3 sequence: CASSLGRVVDDTGELFF. CDR3 sequence (DNA): TGTGCCAGCAGCTTGGGCAGGGTGGTCGATGACACCGGGGAGCTGTTTTTT.

This clonotype was recorded at least ten times. The chain has TRBV7-8 and TRBJ2-7, with 12 bases lining up with TRBD2. From germline, CDR1 is SGHVS and CDR2 FQNEAQ. V was clipped by 3 bases and J by 0 bases; unmatched bases: 6. The CDR3 contains 17 residues. This CDR3 is CASSLGGLAGRSYEQYF. In nucleotides, the CDR3 is TGTGCCAGCAGCTTGGGGGGACTAGCGGGCCGCTCCTACGAGCAGTACTTC.

This clonotype occurred many times. This chain uses TRBV2 with TRBJ2-7; 10 bases fit TRBD1. In germline, CDR1 is SNHLY, CDR2 FYNNEI. Trimming at V came to 5 bases and at J to 0 bases, leaving 7 bases not matched to a gene. This CDR3 spans 16 amino acids. CDR3 sequence reads: CASSRAGTGVSYEQYF. The DNA of the CDR3 is TGTGCCAGCAGTCGAGCCGGGACAGGGGTCTCCTACGAGCAGTACTTC.

J is TRBJ2-7 and V is TRBV5-4, with D possibly being TRBD2 (6 bases). Germline loops: CDR1 SGHNT, CDR2 YYREEE (reference sequence). The CDR3 loop spans 13 amino acids. Trimming took off 3 bases at V and 7 bases at J, with 14 bases between the two ends. CDR3 bases: TGTGCCAGCAGCTATCAGGTGGAGGGGGAGCAGTACTTC. Amino acids: CASSYQVEGEQYF.

This clonotype was found a few times. This CDR3 reads CASSDGGTGAGEKLFF. The CDR3 DNA follows: TGTGCCAGCAGTGATGGAGGAACGGGGGCGGGCGAAAAACTGTTTTTT. The rearrangement joins TRBV25-1 to TRBJ1-4; a weak D match, TRBD1 (6 bases). This CDR3 has 16 residues. Per the germline V gene, CDR1 is MGHDK and CDR2 is SYGVNS. Trimming stripped 3 bases from V and 8 bases from J, with 19 bases between.

This clonotype was counted ten times or more. V and J are TRBV28 and TRBJ2-2; maybe TRBD1 (5 bases). Germline lookup yields CDR1 MDHEN and CDR2 SYDVKM. CDR3 length: 15 amino acids. V was pared by 5 bases and J by 8 bases, with 18 bases between. DNA of the CDR3: TGTGCCAGCAGTCCCAGCAGGGCATCTGGGGGGGAGCTGTTTTTT. It translates to CASSPSRASGGELFF.

A word on this clonotype: Its ends do not fully match the called genes, so a read error is possible. This chain uses TRBV7-2 with TRBJ2-7; D is perhaps TRBD1 (5 bases). The CDR3 extends over 13 amino acids. Germline V gene data show CDR1 as SGHTA and CDR2 as FQGNSA. CDR3 bases: TGTGCCAGCAGCGACCGACAGACCTACGAGCAGTGCTTC. This codes for CASSDRQTYEQCF. Using reference TRBV7-2 and TRBJ2-7 for the parts outside the CDR3, the full variable domain is GAGVSQSPSNKVTEKGKDVELRCDPISGHTALYWYRQSLGQGLEFLIYFQGNSAPDKSGLPSDRFSAERTGGSVSTLTIQRTQQEDSAVYLCASSDRQTYEQCFGPGTRLTVT.

Ten or more counts support this clonotype. The CDR3 loop reads CASSLRAGGGNIQYF. DNA for the CDR3: TGTGCCAGCAGTTTACGAGCGGGAGGTGGAAACATTCAGTACTTC. V usage is TRBV27 and J usage is TRBJ2-4; 9 nucleotides agree with TRBD2. V dropped 2 bases and J dropped 6; count of bases not matched to a gene: 5. This CDR3 is built from 15 residues. Germline V gives CDR1 MNHEY, CDR2 SMNVEV (reference sequence).

At least ten counts were recorded for this clonotype. CDR3 bases: TGTGCCAGCAGTCATTCCGGGGGCAATCAGCCCCAGCATTTT. Encoded protein: CASSHSGGNQPQHF. The V call is TRBV12-3 or TRBV12-4, the J call TRBJ1-5; no clear D. The CDR3 contains 14 residues. V gave up 5 bases and J gave up 2 bases, with 10 bases separating them.

This chain connects TRBV20-1 to TRBJ1-2; D gene unclear. V lost 4 bases and J 3 bases, leaving 21 bases between the germline ends. The CDR3 consists of 16 residues. Germline assignment: CDR1 DFQATT and CDR2 SNEGSKA (reference sequence). Here the CDR3 DNA reads TGCAGTGCTATTCTTTCCACCCGGAGGGAGGACTATGGCTACACCTTC. Translated: CSAILSTRREDYGYTF.

This clonotype was seen a handful of times. The chain joins TRBV5-1 to TRBJ2-5; 7 positions agree with TRBD2. Germline CDR1 reads SGHRS; CDR2 reads YFSETQ. After removal of 0 bases from V and 5 bases from J, the junction contained 7 bases not matched to a gene. This CDR3 contains 15 residues. CDR3 nucleotide sequence: TGCGCCAGCAGCTTGGCCGTGGGAGGGCCCGAGACCCAGTACTTC. Its protein is CASSLAVGGPETQYF.

CDR3 sequence reads: CASSYLIPGLAGGPGYNEQFF. CDR3 in DNA: TGTGCCAGCAGTTACTTAATACCGGGACTAGCGGGAGGGCCGGGATACAATGAGCAGTTCTTC. The chain joins TRBV6-5 to TRBJ2-1; 16 bases line up with TRBD2. Germline CDR1 is MNHEY and CDR2 is SVGAGI. J gave up 4 bases and V 1 base, and 13 bases lay outside the gene matches. The CDR3 length is 21 residues.

This rearrangement joins TRBV4-3 to TRBJ2-7; the D gene is possibly TRBD1 (6 bases). The CDR3 runs 13 residues. Germline V gene data show CDR1 as LGHNA and CDR2 as YSLEER. Trimming left V 4 bases short and J 4 bases short, with 11 bases between. The CDR3 sequence is CASSRDTPYEQYF. The CDR3, as DNA: TGCGCCAGCAGCCGGGACACCCCTTACGAGCAGTACTTC.

V and J are TRBV2 and TRBJ1-5; tentative D call: TRBD1 (5 bases). The CDR3 runs 14 residues. CDR1 is SNHLY, CDR2 FYNNEI, per germline. V lost 3 bases, J lost 3 bases, and 9 bases lay in between. The CDR3 loop is CASSDPDNNQPQHF. The CDR3 bases are TGTGCCAGCAGTGACCCGGACAACAATCAGCCCCAGCATTTT. Drawing the rest from reference TRBV2 and TRBJ1-5, the complete variable domain is EPEVTQTPSHQVTQMGQEVILRCVPISNHLYFYWYRQILGQKVEFLVSFYNNEISEKSEIFDDQFSVERPDGSNFTLKIRSTKLEDSAMYFCASSDPDNNQPQHFGDGTRLSIL.

The sample holds many counts of this clonotype. The genes are TRBV6-1 and TRBJ2-4; 8 bases fit TRBD2. The trim removed 8 bases at V and 6 bases at J, leaving 15 bases unmatched. Looked up from germline, CDR1 is MNHNS and CDR2 is SASEGT. This CDR3 spans 16 amino acids. DNA for the CDR3: TGTGCCAGCGAGACTCAAGGTTCGGGACTAGGAAACATTCAGTACTTC. This gives the protein CASETQGSGLGNIQYF.

Notes on this clonotype: A much larger clone lies a single base off, so this may be a read error. V is TRBV27 and J is TRBJ1-1, with a possible D match to TRBD1 (6 bases). Per germline, CDR1 MNHEY and CDR2 SMNVEV (reference sequence). CDR3 length equals 14 residues. The CDR3 sequence is CASSLFEGDTEASF. In DNA form, the CDR3 reads TGTGCCAGCAGTTTATTTGAAGGGGACACTGAAGCTTCCTTT.

CDR3: CASSSTGGNEQFF. Here the CDR3 DNA reads TGTGCCAGCAGCTCCACAGGGGGCAATGAGCAGTTCTTC. This chain joins TRBV11-2 and TRBJ2-1, with 8 bases matching TRBD1. CDR1 and CDR2 from the germline V gene are SGHAT and FQNNGV. This CDR3 comprises 13 residues. Losses at the gene ends were 4 bases for V and 6 bases for J; bases not matched to a gene: 2.

This clonotype was counted only a few times. The CDR3 bases are TGTGCCAGCAGCTTCAGGGAGGAGCAGTACTTC. It specifies CASSFREEQYF. The J gene is TRBJ2-7, the V gene TRBV11-2; tentatively, D is TRBD1 or TRBD2 (5 bases each). Germline loops: CDR1 SGHAT, CDR2 FQNNGV. The V and J ends lost 3 bases and 7 bases respectively, with 7 bases between them. There are 11 residues in the CDR3. Full variable domain (rest looked up from reference TRBV11-2 and TRBJ2-7): EAGVAQSPRYKIIEKRQSVAFWCNPISGHATLYWYQQILGQGPKLLIQFQNNGVVDDSQLPKDRFSAERLKGVDSTLKIQPAKLEDSAVYLCASSFREEQYFGPGTRLTVT.

Ten or more counts support this clonotype. J is TRBJ1-1 and V is TRBV29-1, with D possibly being TRBD1 (5 bases). The CDR3 has 11 amino acids. V lost 7 bases and J 7 bases, leaving 13 bases between the germline ends. Germline assignment: CDR1 SQVTM and CDR2 ANQGSEA. This CDR3 reads CSANERGEAFF. In nucleotides, the CDR3 is TGCAGCGCTAATGAGAGGGGTGAAGCTTTCTTT.

This clonotype was recorded at least ten times. The CDR3 is CASSHPGLQDGYTF. CDR3 coding DNA: TGTGCCAGCAGCCACCCGGGATTACAAGATGGCTACACCTTC. The V gene is TRBV7-2, the J gene TRBJ1-2; D remains ambiguous. The CDR3 length is 14 residues. The V and J ends lost 5 bases and 6 bases respectively, with 16 bases between them. CDR1 SGHTA and CDR2 FQGNSA come from the germline V gene.

This clonotype came up many times. The chain combines TRBV29-1 with TRBJ2-7; TRBD1 aligns across 8 bases. V was clipped by 5 bases and J by 0 bases; unmatched bases: 3. Germline V gene sequence: CDR1 SQVTM, CDR2 ANQGSEA. This CDR3 contains 13 residues. The CDR3 reads CSVQQGVSYEQYF. The CDR3 DNA sequence: TGCAGCGTTCAACAGGGGGTCTCCTACGAGCAGTACTTC.

The rearrangement links TRBV12-5 to TRBJ2-7; D might be TRBD1 or TRBD2, each matching 5 bases. The CDR3 loop spans 14 amino acids. V lost 4 bases and J lost 5, with 15 bases in between. Germline V lookup: CDR1 LGHNT, CDR2 FRNRAP. The DNA for the CDR3 is TGTGCTAGTGGTTCGACCGGGACGGTCCACGAGCAGTACTTC. Translation gives CASGSTGTVHEQYF. The full variable domain, with the rest looked up from reference TRBV12-5 and TRBJ2-7, is DARVTQTPRHKVTEMGQEVTMRCQPILGHNTVFWYRQTMMQGLELLAYFRNRAPLDDSGMPKDRFSAEMPDATLATLKIQPSEPRDSAVYFCASGSTGTVHEQYFGPGTRLTVT.

The chain employs TRBV20-1 and TRBJ2-3, with 11 bases matching TRBD2. This CDR3 is built from 16 residues. The junction had 12 bases not matched to a gene; V was cut back by 6 bases and J by 4 bases. Germline CDR1 DFQATT, CDR2 SNEGSKA (reference sequence). CDR3 sequence reads: CSADPGLADPSDTQYF. CDR3 coding DNA: TGCAGTGCGGACCCGGGACTAGCGGACCCCTCAGATACGCAGTATTTT.

There are a few counts of this clonotype. The chain combines TRBV10-3 with TRBJ1-3; 9 bases line up with TRBD1. CDR3 length: 15 amino acids. V shed 8 bases and J 1 base; nucleotides not matched to a gene: 6. The germline V gene encodes CDR1 ENHRY and CDR2 SYGVKD. The CDR3 loop is CAIGDRASSGNTIYF. The CDR3 nucleotides read TGTGCCATCGGGGACAGGGCTTCTTCTGGAAACACCATATATTTT.